The rows below give T cell receptor beta chains drawn from one sample of a study of cytomegalovirus exposure and HLA in healthy donors. Sequencing was performed with immunoSEQ multiplex PCR; in TCRdb, only in-frame clones are kept and a portion is missing. The repertoire has about 140,000 clones, around 85% of them found once; the top ten carry 1.2%. What was sequenced was PBMCs. The receptor source for this set is a female donor in good health and CMV-seronegative. Both conserved end residues are part of each CDR3. A D gene is named only where the DNA matches it firmly. Clone size, where shown, is once, few, many, or a class for clones that have expanded.

d_call,j_call,v_call,clone_size,cdr3_aa,cdr3_nt
NA,TRBJ2-7,TRBV6-1,few,CASSENAGRYEQYF,TGTGCCAGCAGTGAAAATGCAGGGCGCTACGAGCAGTACTTC
TRBD2,TRBJ2-7,TRBV11-2,NA,CASSLVLGGRAVYEQYF,TGTGCCAGCAGCTTAGTCCTTGGGGGGAGGGCCGTGTACGAGCAGTACTTC
TRBD1,TRBJ1-2,TRBV19,NA,CASSKRDRVGTNGYTF,TGTGCCAGTAGTAAACGTGACAGGGTGGGGACAAATGGCTACACCTTC
TRBD2,TRBJ2-1,TRBV9,NA,CASSPGTSGSGNEQFF,TGTGCCAGCAGCCCCGGGACTAGCGGTTCGGGGAATGAGCAGTTCTTC
NA,TRBJ1-1,TRBV29-1,NA,CSGGLRNTEAFF,TGCAGCGGCGGACTGAGGAACACTGAAGCTTTCTTT
NA,TRBJ2-3,TRBV5-4,once,CVSSLGGDSSDTQYF,TGTGTCAGCAGCTTGGGAGGAGACAGCTCAGATACGCAGTATTTT
NA,TRBJ2-1,TRBV27,NA,CASSYNNEQFF,TGTGCCAGCAGTTACAACAATGAGCAGTTCTTC
TRBD1,TRBJ2-2,TRBV7-8,NA,CASSFDRDRETGELFF,TGTGCCAGCAGCTTCGACCGGGACAGGGAAACCGGGGAGCTGTTTTTT
TRBD2,TRBJ2-3,TRBV2,NA,CASNIAGVGDTQYF,TGTGCCAGCAATATAGCGGGAGTGGGAGATACGCAGTATTTT
TRBD1,TRBJ1-2,TRBV7-9,NA,CASRPGQGGYGYTF,TGTGCCAGCAGACCCGGACAGGGCGGCTATGGCTACACCTTC
TRBD2,TRBJ2-1,TRBV29-1,NA,CSSSLAGAGQEEQFF,TGCAGCTCATCTTTAGCGGGAGCGGGGCAGGAGGAGCAGTTCTTC
TRBD2,TRBJ2-5,TRBV6-4,NA,CASSEGLAGRGEQYF,TGTGCCAGCAGCGAAGGACTAGCGGGGAGAGGGGAGCAGTACTTC
TRBD1,TRBJ2-7,TRBV2,NA,CAIVRDRANEQYF,TGTGCCATCGTCCGGGACAGGGCAAACGAGCAGTACTTC
NA,TRBJ1-2,TRBV20-1,NA,CSAPLAYGYTF,TGCAGTGCTCCGTTGGCCTATGGCTACACCTTC
NA,TRBJ2-1,TRBV7-6,NA,CASSPQTSLGDEQFF,TGTGCCAGCAGCCCCCAAACTAGCCTCGGGGATGAGCAGTTCTTC
NA,TRBJ2-3,TRBV19,NA,CASSIGSGGTDTQYF,TGTGCCAGTAGTATAGGCAGCGGAGGGACAGATACGCAGTATTTT
TRBD2,TRBJ2-7,TRBV5-1,NA,CASSPQGSGSSYEQYF,TGCGCCAGCAGCCCCCAAGGAAGCGGGAGTTCCTACGAGCAGTACTTC
NA,TRBJ2-7,TRBV5-1,few,CASSLVAETYEQYF,TGCGCCAGCAGCTTGGTAGCGGAAACCTACGAGCAGTACTTC
NA,TRBJ1-1,TRBV5-1,NA,CASSLYQNTEAFF,TGCGCCAGCAGCCTCTATCAGAACACTGAAGCTTTCTTT
NA,TRBJ2-5,TRBV28,NA,CASRGGYSYQETQYF,TGTGCCAGCAGGGGCGGGTACTCGTACCAAGAGACCCAGTACTTC
NA,TRBJ1-4,TRBV9,NA,CASSVARTDPNEKLFF,TGTGCCAGCAGCGTAGCCCGGACAGATCCTAATGAAAAACTGTTTTTT
TRBD2,TRBJ2-6,TRBV9,NA,CASSLGTTLSSGANVLTF,TGTGCCAGCAGCCTCGGGACTACCCTAAGCTCTGGGGCCAACGTCCTGACTTTC
TRBD2,TRBJ2-7,TRBV19,NA,CASSLAGGAYEQYF,TGTGCCAGTAGTCTGGCGGGAGGCGCCTACGAGCAGTACTTC
NA,TRBJ2-7,TRBV5-1,NA,CASSLDSYQGAYEQYF,TGCGCCAGCAGCTTGGATAGTTACCAGGGCGCCTACGAGCAGTACTTC
TRBD2,TRBJ2-2,TRBV4-1,NA,CASRVLAGTGELFF,TGCGCCAGCAGGGTCCTAGCGGGTACCGGGGAGCTGTTTTTT
NA,TRBJ1-3,TRBV5-4,once,CASSLKGNGGNTIYF,TGTGCCAGCAGCTTGAAGGGGAATGGTGGAAACACCATATATTTT
TRBD1,TRBJ2-7,TRBV7-6,NA,CASSSGTGYEQYF,TGTGCCAGCAGCTCCGGGACAGGGTACGAGCAGTACTTC
NA,TRBJ2-7,TRBV21-1,few,CASTLDWPYEQYF,TGTGCCAGCACCCTAGACTGGCCCTACGAGCAGTACTTC
NA,TRBJ2-5,TRBV9,NA,CASSAGRGLGKETQYF,TGTGCCTCTTCGGCGGGGAGGGGGTTGGGTAAAGAGACCCAGTACTTC
NA,TRBJ1-2,TRBV5-4,NA,CASSGRGAYGYTF,TGTGCCAGCAGCGGGCGGGGTGCGTATGGCTACACCTTC
TRBD1,TRBJ1-4,TRBV30,NA,CAWSLDRVGEKLFF,TGTGCCTGGAGTCTTGACAGGGTTGGAGAAAAACTGTTTTTT
NA,TRBJ2-2,TRBV19,NA,CASSIMLRSDTGELFF,TGTGCCAGTAGTATCATGCTCCGATCGGACACCGGGGAGCTGTTTTTT
TRBD2,TRBJ2-7,TRBV2,NA,CASSDQREVPDF,TGTGCCAGCAGTGACCAGCGGGAGGTCCCTGACTTC
NA,TRBJ2-1,TRBV12-1,NA,CASSSLTSGKANEQFF,TGTGCCAGCAGCTCCTTGACTAGCGGGAAGGCCAATGAGCAGTTCTTC
NA,TRBJ2-1,TRBV7-6,NA,CASSLGAEQFF,TGTGCCAGCAGCTTAGGGGCTGAGCAGTTCTTC
TRBD2,TRBJ2-1,TRBV4-2,NA,CASSQDPLAGVSYEQFF,TGTGCCAGCAGCCAAGATCCGCTAGCGGGAGTTAGCTATGAGCAGTTCTTC
NA,TRBJ2-7,TRBV27,NA,CASSLKAKTYLGDYEQYF,TGTGCCAGCAGTTTAAAGGCTAAGACCTACCTAGGGGACTACGAGCAGTACTTC
NA,TRBJ2-7,TRBV5-6,few,CASSSGTYEQYF,TGTGCCAGCAGCTCAGGGACCTACGAGCAGTACTTC
NA,TRBJ2-2,TRBV6-5,few,CASSPPGDGAGELFF,TGTGCCAGCAGCCCCCCAGGGGACGGGGCCGGGGAGCTGTTTTTT
TRBD1,TRBJ2-7,TRBV28,NA,CASSASGTGEYEQYF,TGTGCCAGCAGCGCCTCCGGGACAGGGGAGTACGAGCAGTACTTC
TRBD2,TRBJ2-6,TRBV11-1,NA,CASSETSGRRVPGANVLTF,TGTGCCAGCAGCGAGACTAGCGGGAGAAGAGTCCCTGGGGCCAACGTCCTGACTTTC
TRBD1,TRBJ1-5,TRBV28,NA,CATAVTGGQPQHF,TGTGCCACTGCCGTTACAGGGGGGCAGCCCCAGCATTTT
TRBD1,TRBJ2-7,TRBV30,NA,CAWRDRGSYEQYF,TGTGCCTGGAGGGACAGGGGATCCTACGAGCAGTACTTC
TRBD2,TRBJ2-2,TRBV7-3,NA,CASSNPPGLAGVAGELFF,TGTGCCAGCAGCAACCCTCCGGGACTAGCGGGAGTTGCCGGGGAGCTGTTTTTT
NA,TRBJ1-1,TRBV5-1,once,CASSFNQGNTEAFF,TGCGCCAGCAGCTTTAATCAGGGGAACACTGAAGCTTTCTTT
TRBD1,TRBJ1-6,TRBV9,NA,CASSAQNRGGSPLHF,TGTGCCAGCAGCGCCCAAAACAGGGGGGGGTCACCCCTCCACTTT
NA,TRBJ2-1,TRBV19,NA,CASSWANEQFF,TGTGCCAGTAGTTGGGCCAATGAGCAGTTCTTC
NA,TRBJ2-3,TRBV5-6,NA,CASSLGAGETDTQYF,TGTGCCAGCAGCTTGGGGGCAGGGGAGACAGATACGCAGTATTTT
TRBD1,TRBJ2-1,TRBV5-4,NA,CASSLDRESYNEQFF,TGTGCCAGCAGCCTTGACAGGGAGTCCTACAATGAGCAGTTCTTC
TRBD2,TRBJ2-7,TRBV29-1,NA,CSVEREGLHEQYF,TGCAGCGTTGAGCGGGAGGGCCTCCACGAGCAGTACTTC